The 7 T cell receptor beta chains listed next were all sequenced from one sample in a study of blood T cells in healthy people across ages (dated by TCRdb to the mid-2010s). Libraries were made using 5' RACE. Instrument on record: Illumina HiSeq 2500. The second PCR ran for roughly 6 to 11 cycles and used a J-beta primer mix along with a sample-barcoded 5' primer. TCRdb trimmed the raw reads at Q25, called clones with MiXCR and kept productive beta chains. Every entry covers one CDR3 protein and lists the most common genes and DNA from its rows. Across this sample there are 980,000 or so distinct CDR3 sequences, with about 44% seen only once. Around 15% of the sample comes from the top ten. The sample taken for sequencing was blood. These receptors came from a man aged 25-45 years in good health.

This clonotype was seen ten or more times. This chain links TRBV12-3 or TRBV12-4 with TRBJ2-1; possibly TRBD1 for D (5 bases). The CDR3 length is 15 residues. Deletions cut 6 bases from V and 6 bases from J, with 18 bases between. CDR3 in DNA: TGTGCCAGCAGCTCGAGCGTACGGCAGGGCAATGAGCAGTTCTTC. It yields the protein CASSSSVRQGNEQFF.

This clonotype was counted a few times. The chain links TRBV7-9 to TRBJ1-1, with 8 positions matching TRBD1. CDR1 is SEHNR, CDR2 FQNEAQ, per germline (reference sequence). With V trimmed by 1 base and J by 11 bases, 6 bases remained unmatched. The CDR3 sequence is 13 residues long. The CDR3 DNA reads TGTGCCAGCAGCTTAGTGGAGACAGGGGCTGCTTTCTTT. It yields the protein CASSLVETGAAFF.

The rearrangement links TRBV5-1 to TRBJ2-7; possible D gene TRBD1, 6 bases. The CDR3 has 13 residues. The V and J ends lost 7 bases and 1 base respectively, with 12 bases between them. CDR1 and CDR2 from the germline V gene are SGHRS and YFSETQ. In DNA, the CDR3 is TGCGCCAGCGGCCTGACAGGTTCCTACGAGCAGTACTTC. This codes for CASGLTGSYEQYF.

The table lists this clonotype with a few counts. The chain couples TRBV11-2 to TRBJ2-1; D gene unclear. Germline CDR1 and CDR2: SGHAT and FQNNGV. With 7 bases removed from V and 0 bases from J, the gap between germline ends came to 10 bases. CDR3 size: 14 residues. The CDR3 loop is CASTARSSYNEQFF. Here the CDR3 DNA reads TGTGCCAGCACCGCTAGGAGCTCCTACAATGAGCAGTTCTTC.

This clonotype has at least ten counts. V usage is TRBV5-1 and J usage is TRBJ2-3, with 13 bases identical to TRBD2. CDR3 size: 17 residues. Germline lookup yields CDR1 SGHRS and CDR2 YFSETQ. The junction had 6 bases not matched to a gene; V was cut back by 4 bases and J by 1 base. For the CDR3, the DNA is TGCGCCAGCAGCCCCCTGACTAGCGGGGGGCGCACAGATACGCAGTATTTT. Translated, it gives CASSPLTSGGRTDTQYF.

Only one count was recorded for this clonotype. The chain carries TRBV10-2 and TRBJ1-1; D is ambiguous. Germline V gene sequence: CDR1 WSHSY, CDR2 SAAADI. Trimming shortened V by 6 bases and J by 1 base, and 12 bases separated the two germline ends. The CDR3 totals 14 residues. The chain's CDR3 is CASRAHRQNTEAFF. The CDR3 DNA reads TGCGCCAGCAGAGCCCACAGACAGAACACTGAAGCTTTCTTT.

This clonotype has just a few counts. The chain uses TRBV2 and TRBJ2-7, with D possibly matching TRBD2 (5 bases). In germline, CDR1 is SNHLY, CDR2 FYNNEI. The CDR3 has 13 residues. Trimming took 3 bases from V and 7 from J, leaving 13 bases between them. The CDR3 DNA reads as TGTGCCAGCAGTGATAGGGTGGAGGTTGAGCAGTACTTC. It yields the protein CASSDRVEVEQYF.